Included here is one TCR beta chain sequence, with context. Germline-derived CDR1 and CDR2 are SGHTS and YDEGEE. The CDR3 extends over 15 amino acids. V lost 4 bases and J 1 base, leaving 13 bases between the germline ends. This entry comes from a study of shared clonotypes between healthy human individuals. Here immunoSEQ multiplex PCR was the method, and the copy in TCRdb shows in-frame clones only, minus some. The sample comprises roughly 2.5 million clones, around nine tenths of which are singletons, and more than 0.12% rests with the top ten. The clonotype comes from a man between 18 and 35 years old in good health. Sequencing was done on a sample of naive CD4+ T cells sorted from blood. As for subset: CD45RA+ positively selected. The chain joins TRBV5-8 to TRBJ2-3, with a possible D match to TRBD1 (6 bases). The CDR3 nucleotides are TGTGCCAGCAGCCCGACAGGCTGGGGCACAGATACGCAGTATTTT. It is translated as CASSPTGWGTDTQYF.